The 20 T cell receptor beta chains below come from one sample, sequenced in a study of T cells after yellow fever vaccination. TCRdb called the 5' RACE reads again in MiXCR, with one record for every CDR3 protein. The sample holds 620,000 or so distinct CDR3 sequences, roughly a sixth seen once. Material: PBMCs, obtained less than 6 days after the first yellow fever vaccination. These receptors were taken from a man between 18 and 29 years old who received the YFV17D yellow fever vaccine.

This clonotype appeared a single time. The V call is TRBV28, the J call TRBJ2-5, with D maybe TRBD2 (5 bases). This CDR3 is 14 amino acids long. Germline CDR1 is MDHEN and CDR2 is SYDVKM. V was pared by 2 bases and J by 5 bases, with 12 bases between. The DNA for the CDR3 is TGTGCCAGCAGTTTAGGAGGAGGTCACGAGACCCAGTACTTC. It specifies CASSLGGGHETQYF. The whole variable domain, remainder taken from reference TRBV28 and TRBJ2-5, is DVKVTQSSRYLVKRTGEKVFLECVQDMDHENMFWYRQDPGLGLRLIYFSYDVKMKEKGDIPEGYSVSREKKERFSLILESASTNQTSMYLCASSLGGGHETQYFGPGTRLLVL.

This clonotype was detected only a few times. The chain is built from TRBV18 and TRBJ1-2; a possible D gene is TRBD1 (6 bases). Trimming pared 2 bases from V and 0 bases from J, leaving 16 bases between. The CDR3 sequence is 17 residues long. CDR1 KGHSH and CDR2 LQKENI come from the germline V gene. The CDR3 sequence is CASSPSPGQTPNYGYTF. The CDR3 DNA sequence: TGTGCCAGCTCACCATCCCCCGGACAGACCCCTAACTATGGCTACACCTTC.

This clonotype was seen many times. The rearrangement links TRBV7-9 to TRBJ1-1; D not certain. CDR3 size: 16 residues. Germline V gene lookup returns CDR1 SEHNR and CDR2 FQNEAQ (reference sequence). The V end lost 2 bases, the J end lost 0 bases, and 13 bases lay between the germline ends. The CDR3 spells CASSLPGLGMNTEAFF. CDR3 sequence (DNA): TGTGCCAGCAGCTTACCTGGGCTGGGCATGAACACTGAAGCTTTCTTT.

V usage is TRBV3-1 and J usage is TRBJ1-6, with 7 bases identical to TRBD1. Germline assignment: CDR1 LGHDT and CDR2 YNNKEL (reference sequence). CDR3 length equals 14 residues. Trimming removed 4 bases from V and 8 bases from J; junction bases left unmatched: 5. CDR3 bases: TGTGCCAGCAGCCCGGACAGGTTCTATTCACCCCTCCACTTT. It is translated as CASSPDRFYSPLHF.

This clonotype was seen a handful of times. The chain links TRBV27 to TRBJ2-1, with D perhaps TRBD1 or TRBD2 (5 bases each). The CDR3 has 14 residues. V lost 3 bases and J 6 bases, leaving 12 bases between the germline ends. In germline, CDR1 is MNHEY, CDR2 SMNVEV (reference sequence). The CDR3 sequence: CASSFRGASNEQFF. CDR3 sequence (DNA): TGTGCCAGCAGTTTTAGGGGAGCTAGCAATGAGCAGTTCTTC.

This clonotype has just a few counts. V gene TRBV29-1 combines with J gene TRBJ1-1; 8 bases match TRBD1. This CDR3 spans 11 amino acids. Germline trimming cut 4 bases from V and 10 bases from J; bases unmatched to any gene: 5. Germline V CDR1 and CDR2: SQVTM, ANQGSEA. CDR3 DNA: TGCAGCGTTGCTGGACAGGGAGCAGCTTTCTTT. This sequence encodes CSVAGQGAAFF.

The CDR3 region is CASSASGGAGETQYF. The DNA of the CDR3 is TGTGCCAGCTCGGCTAGCGGGGGGGCCGGAGAGACCCAGTACTTC. The chain couples TRBV6-1 to TRBJ2-5, with TRBD2 matching 12 bases. V was pared by 8 bases and J by 4 bases, with 8 bases of the junction left unmatched. Germline V gene lookup returns CDR1 MNHNS and CDR2 SASEGT. The CDR3 totals 15 residues.

This clonotype has more than one count but fewer than ten. V usage is TRBV7-2 and J usage is TRBJ2-7; D assignment may be TRBD1 or TRBD2 (6 bases each). Trimming cost V 2 bases and J 0 bases, with 14 bases left between them. CDR3 length: 16 amino acids. Germline CDR1 is SGHTA and CDR2 is FQGNSA. In nucleotides, the CDR3 is TGTGCCAGCAGCTTAAGGGGGAGGCCAGCCTCCTACGAGCAGTACTTC. Its translation is CASSLRGRPASYEQYF.

V and J are TRBV7-2 and TRBJ1-2, with D perhaps TRBD1 (6 bases). The CDR3 is made up of 13 amino acids. V was pared by 0 bases and J by 6 bases, with 8 bases between. From germline, CDR1 is SGHTA and CDR2 FQGNSA. Here the CDR3 reads CASSLATGNGYTF. DNA for the CDR3: TGTGCCAGCAGCTTAGCAACAGGGAATGGCTACACCTTC.

DNA of the CDR3: TGTGCCAGCAGTTGGGACCTAAAAAATGAGCAGTTCTTC. It specifies CASSWDLKNEQFF. The chain employs TRBV27 and TRBJ2-1; D is possibly TRBD1 or TRBD2 (5 bases each). This CDR3 spans 13 amino acids. V lost 4 bases and J lost 7, with 11 bases in between. Germline CDR1 reads MNHEY; CDR2 reads SMNVEV (reference sequence).

This chain connects TRBV7-9 to TRBJ2-7, with D maybe TRBD1 (6 bases). Deletions cut 0 bases from V and 0 bases from J, with 15 bases between. This CDR3 region has 17 residues. Germline lookup yields CDR1 SEHNR and CDR2 FQNEAQ (reference sequence). Here the CDR3 DNA reads TGTGCCAGCAGCTTAGCGGCCAGGGGTTTAAGCTCCTACGAGCAGTACTTC. Translating gives CASSLAARGLSSYEQYF.

CDR3 amino acids: CAWTQGSYGYTF. CDR3 bases: TGTGCCTGGACACAGGGATCCTATGGCTACACCTTC. J is TRBJ1-2 and V is TRBV30; D perhaps matches TRBD1 (6 bases). The V gene lost 4 bases and the J gene lost 4 bases, with 10 bases spanning the gap. Germline CDR1 and CDR2: GTSNPN and SVGIG (reference sequence). This CDR3 region has 12 residues.

This clonotype was counted between two and nine times. The chain recombines TRBV18 with TRBJ1-4; D call uncertain. V was trimmed by 3 bases and J by 6 bases, leaving 17 bases between them. Looked up from germline, CDR1 is KGHSH and CDR2 is LQKENI. The CDR3 sequence is 16 residues long. The CDR3 DNA is TGTGCCAGCTCACCCCCCGGCGACCCCGGCCATGAAAAACTGTTTTTT. This sequence encodes CASSPPGDPGHEKLFF.

This clonotype has ten or more counts. This CDR3 reads CASTEDVRSTYEQYF. The DNA of the CDR3 is TGTGCCAGCACCGAAGACGTTCGCTCTACCTACGAGCAGTACTTC. The rearrangement joins TRBV28 to TRBJ2-7; D remains unclear. The ends were cut back, 7 bases at V and 2 bases at J, with 18 bases in the middle. The CDR3 spans 15 residues. Per germline, CDR1 MDHEN and CDR2 SYDVKM.

The gene calls are TRBV4-2 and TRBJ1-3, with 9 nucleotides matching TRBD1. Germline CDR1 reads LGHNA; CDR2 reads YNFKEQ. Losses at the gene ends were 4 bases for V and 0 bases for J; bases not matched to a gene: 7. The length of the CDR3 is 17 residues. In DNA form, the CDR3 reads TGTGCCAGCAGCCGCCTGGGACAGGGATACTCTGGAAACACCATATATTTT. The encoded protein is CASSRLGQGYSGNTIYF.

The chain is built from TRBV7-2 and TRBJ1-3; possible D gene TRBD1, 5 bases. The V end was cut by 6 bases, the J end by 0 bases, with 15 bases between. The CDR3 runs 16 residues. The germline gives CDR1 SGHTA, CDR2 FQGNSA. DNA of the CDR3: TGTGCCAGCAGTTCGGACATCTACTCCTCTGGAAACACCATATATTTT. Residues: CASSSDIYSSGNTIYF. The full variable domain, completed using reference TRBV7-2 and TRBJ1-3, is GAGVSQSPSNKVTEKGKDVELRCDPISGHTALYWYRQSLGQGLEFLIYFQGNSAPDKSGLPSDRFSAERTGGSVSTLTIQRTQQEDSAVYLCASSSDIYSSGNTIYFGEGSWLTVV.

The rearrangement joins TRBV7-2 to TRBJ1-2; D is perhaps TRBD1 (6 bases). Trimming left V 5 bases short and J 4 bases short, with 20 bases between. Germline lookup yields CDR1 SGHTA and CDR2 FQGNSA. The CDR3 contains 16 residues. CDR3 in DNA: TGTGCCAGCAGCACCCATACAGGGATATTAGGCTATGGCTACACCTTC. Protein sequence: CASSTHTGILGYGYTF.

This clonotype was counted a few times. V gene TRBV3-1 combines with J gene TRBJ2-2; perhaps D is TRBD1 or TRBD2 (5 bases each). Germline V gene data show CDR1 as LGHDT and CDR2 as YNNKEL (reference sequence). CDR3 length: 12 amino acids. Trimming cost V 4 bases and J 8 bases, with 8 bases left between them. The CDR3 sequence is CASSPGRGELFF. Here the CDR3 DNA reads TGTGCCAGCAGCCCGGGACGTGGGGAGCTGTTTTTT. Combining the CDR3 with reference TRBV3-1 and TRBJ2-2 gives the whole variable domain DTAVSQTPKYLVTQMGNDKSIKCEQNLGHDTMYWYKQDSKKFLKIMFSYNNKELIINETVPNRFSPKSPDKAHLNLHINSLELGDSAVYFCASSPGRGELFFGEGSRLTVL.

This clonotype turned up a few times. This chain uses TRBV7-3 with TRBJ2-3, with D hard to call. The length of the CDR3 is 16 residues. V was shortened by 1 base and J by 6 bases, with 17 bases between the two germline ends. Germline-derived CDR1 and CDR2 are SGHTA and FQGTGA. CDR3 DNA: TGTGCCAGCAGCTTAAACCCATACTTGGGGTCGGATACGCAGTATTTT. This gives the protein CASSLNPYLGSDTQYF.

The chain's CDR3 is CASSQAGAGSSKQFF. The DNA of the CDR3 is TGTGCCAGCAGCCAAGCGGGGGCTGGGTCTAGTAAGCAGTTCTTC. This chain uses TRBV14 with TRBJ2-1; D may be TRBD1 or TRBD2 (6 bases each). From germline, CDR1 is SGHDN and CDR2 FVKESK. V was clipped by 1 base and J by 11 bases, with 18 bases between them. The CDR3 totals 15 residues.